This T cell receptor beta chain was identified in a study of human T cells and chemical hapten exposure. One entry per CDR3 protein, called by TCRdb with MiXCR from the RACE reads. Altogether 60,000 to 90,000 distinct CDR3 sequences are present, 8.5% to 10% being singletons, with the ten largest covering about 1.8%. Per germline, CDR1 SGHRS and CDR2 YFSETQ. J lost 3 bases, V lost 4 bases, and 9 bases had no gene match. The CDR3 extends over 16 amino acids. This sample's time point: healthy volunteer bleed at 6 weeks. Sequencing started from total RNA isolated from unfractionated whole blood. The gene calls are TRBV5-1 and TRBJ2-7; 11 bases match TRBD1. Sequences were obtained from whole blood. The sequence came from a female donor in good health. Some clones in this sample may be carry-over from other donors' samples. The CDR3: CASSQAPGTGGYEQYF. The CDR3 DNA follows: TGCGCCAGCAGCCAAGCACCCGGGACAGGGGGCTACGAGCAGTACTTC.